This T cell receptor (beta chain) originates from a study of T-cell reconstitution after alpha-beta-depleted transplantation in children. General study points: Newly produced T cells mostly accounted for T-cell counts and diversity one year post-transplant.

This clonotype was detected a few times. Its specificity is unknown. This CDR3 comprises 13 residues. Looked up from germline, CDR1 is SGHRS and CDR2 is YFSETQ. V was clipped by 6 bases and J by 7 bases; unmatched bases: 6. Unique molecular identifiers were incorporated when the TCRbeta library was constructed. TCRdb used MiXCR to reprocess the PCR reads, holding one entry per CDR3 protein. The data hold some 830,000 distinct CDR3 sequences, with roughly 16% observed a single time. This receptor was identified in a male patient younger than 18 who had a stem cell transplant for acute lymphoblastic leukemia, so the T cells may come from the graft donor. The chain links TRBV5-1 to TRBJ2-2, with 7 bases aligning to TRBD1. The starting material was PBMCs, mostly from graft donor cells, obtained 360 days after TCRalphabeta/CD19-depleted stem cell transplant. The DNA of the CDR3 is TGCGCCAGCAACGGACAGGTCGACGGGGAGCTGTTTTTT. This encodes CASNGQVDGELFF.